Below, one T cell receptor beta chain is given with its context. Methods used by the authors: Nucleated cell counts were estimated from reference gene primer amplification. Profiled with immunoSEQ multiplex PCR; TCRdb holds only in-frame clones, not every one. V, J and clone size are taken as reported in that table, and D and trimming were inferred from the DNA itself. The sample contains fewer than 90,000 clones, around nine tenths of which appear only once. The data belong to a study of blood T cell repertoires in COVID-19. Trimming cost V 4 bases and J 3 bases, with 12 bases left between them. The CDR3 contains 13 residues. In germline, CDR1 is DFQATT, CDR2 SNEGSKA (reference sequence).

Sequenced sample: peripheral blood. The chain carries TRBV20-1 and TRBJ1-1; D is perhaps TRBD1 (6 bases). The TCR was taken from a woman aged 80 or older with active or convalescent COVID-19. This chain's CDR3 is CSATEGGDTEAFF. Here the CDR3 DNA reads TGCAGTGCTACTGAGGGGGGGGACACTGAAGCTTTCTTT.